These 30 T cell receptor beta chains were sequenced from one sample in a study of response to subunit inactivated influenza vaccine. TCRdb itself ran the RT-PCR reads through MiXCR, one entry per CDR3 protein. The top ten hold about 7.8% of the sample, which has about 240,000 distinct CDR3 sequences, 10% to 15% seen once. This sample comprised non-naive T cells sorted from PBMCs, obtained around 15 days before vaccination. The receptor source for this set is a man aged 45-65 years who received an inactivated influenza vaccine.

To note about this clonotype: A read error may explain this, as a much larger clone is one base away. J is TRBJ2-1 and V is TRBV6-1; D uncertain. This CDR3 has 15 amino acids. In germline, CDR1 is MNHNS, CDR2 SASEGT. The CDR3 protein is CASSEFVLTYSEQFF. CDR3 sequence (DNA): TGTGCCAGCAGTGAGTTCGTTCTCACCTACAGTGAGCAGTTCTTC.

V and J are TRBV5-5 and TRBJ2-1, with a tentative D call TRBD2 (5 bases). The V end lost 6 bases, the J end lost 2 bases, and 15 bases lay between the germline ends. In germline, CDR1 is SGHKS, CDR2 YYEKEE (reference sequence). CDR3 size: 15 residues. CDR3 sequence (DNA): TGTGCCAGCACCATCTGGGCGGAGGCCTACAATGAGCAGTTCTTC. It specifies CASTIWAEAYNEQFF.

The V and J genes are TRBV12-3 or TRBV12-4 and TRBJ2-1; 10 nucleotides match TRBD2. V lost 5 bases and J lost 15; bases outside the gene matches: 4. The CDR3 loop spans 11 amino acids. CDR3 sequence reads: CASSSGRAPFF. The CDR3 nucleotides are TGTGCCAGCAGTAGCGGGAGGGCCCCGTTCTTC.

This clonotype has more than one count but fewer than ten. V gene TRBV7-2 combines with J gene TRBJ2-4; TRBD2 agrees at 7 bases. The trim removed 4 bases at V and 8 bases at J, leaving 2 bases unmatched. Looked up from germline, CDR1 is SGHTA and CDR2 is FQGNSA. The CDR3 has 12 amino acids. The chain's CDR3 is CASSSTSHIQYF. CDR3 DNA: TGTGCCAGCAGCTCGACTAGCCACATTCAGTACTTC.

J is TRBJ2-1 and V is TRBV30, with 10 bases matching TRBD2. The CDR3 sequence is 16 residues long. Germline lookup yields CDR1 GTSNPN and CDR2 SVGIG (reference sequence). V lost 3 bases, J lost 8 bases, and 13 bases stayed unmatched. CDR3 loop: CAWSPRGSGRWYEQFF. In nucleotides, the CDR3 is TGTGCCTGGAGCCCCAGAGGTAGCGGGAGGTGGTATGAGCAGTTCTTC.

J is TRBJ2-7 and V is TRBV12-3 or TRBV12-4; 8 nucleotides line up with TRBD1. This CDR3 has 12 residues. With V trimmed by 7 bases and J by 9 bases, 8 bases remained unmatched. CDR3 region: CASNNHRGRQYF. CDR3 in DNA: TGTGCCAGCAATAATCACAGGGGGAGGCAGTACTTC.

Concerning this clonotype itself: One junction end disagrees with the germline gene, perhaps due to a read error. For the CDR3, the DNA is TGTGCTAGCAGCTTAAATAGCGGGGCCGGGGACGGGGAGACCCAGTACTTC. Protein sequence: CASSLNSGAGDGETQYF. This chain links TRBV7-7 with TRBJ2-5; 8 bases agree with TRBD2. Germline V lookup: CDR1 SSHAT, CDR2 FNYEAQ (reference sequence). The CDR3 has 17 residues.

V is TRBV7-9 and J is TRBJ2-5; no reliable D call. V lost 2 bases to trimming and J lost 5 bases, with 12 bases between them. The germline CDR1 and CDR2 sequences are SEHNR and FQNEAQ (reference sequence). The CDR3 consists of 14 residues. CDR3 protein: CASSLPNSRETQYF. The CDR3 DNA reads TGTGCCAGCAGCTTACCTAACAGTCGGGAGACCCAGTACTTC.

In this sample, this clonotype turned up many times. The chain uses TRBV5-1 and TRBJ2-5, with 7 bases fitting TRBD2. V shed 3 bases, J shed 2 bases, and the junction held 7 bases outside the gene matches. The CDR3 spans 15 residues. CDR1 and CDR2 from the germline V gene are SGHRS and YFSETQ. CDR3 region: CASSWVAGPQETQYF. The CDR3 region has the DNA TGCGCCAGCAGCTGGGTAGCGGGCCCTCAAGAGACCCAGTACTTC. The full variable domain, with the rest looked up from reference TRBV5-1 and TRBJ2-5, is KAGVTQTPRYLIKTRGQQVTLSCSPISGHRSVSWYQQTPGQGLQFLFEYFSETQRNKGNFPGRFSGRQFSNSRSEMNVSTLELGDSALYLCASSWVAGPQETQYFGPGTRLLVL.

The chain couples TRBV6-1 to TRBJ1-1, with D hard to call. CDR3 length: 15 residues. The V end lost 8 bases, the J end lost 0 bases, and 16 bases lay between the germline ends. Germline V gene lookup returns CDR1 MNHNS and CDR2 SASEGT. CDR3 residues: CASSPPQFMNTEAFF. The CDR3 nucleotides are TGTGCCAGCTCGCCCCCGCAGTTCATGAACACTGAAGCTTTCTTT.

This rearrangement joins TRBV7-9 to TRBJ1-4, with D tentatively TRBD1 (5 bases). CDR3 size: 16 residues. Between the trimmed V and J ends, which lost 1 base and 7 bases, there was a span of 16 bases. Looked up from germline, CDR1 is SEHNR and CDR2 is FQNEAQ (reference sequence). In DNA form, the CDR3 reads TGTGCCAGCAGCTTAGGCGGGACCGACCAACGTGAAAAACTGTTTTTT. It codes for CASSLGGTDQREKLFF.

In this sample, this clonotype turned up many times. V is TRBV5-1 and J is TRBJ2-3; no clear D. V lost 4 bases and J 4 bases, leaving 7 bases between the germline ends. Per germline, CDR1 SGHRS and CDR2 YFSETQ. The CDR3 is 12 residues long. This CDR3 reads CASSGDADTQYF. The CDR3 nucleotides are TGCGCCAGCAGCGGTGACGCAGATACGCAGTATTTT.

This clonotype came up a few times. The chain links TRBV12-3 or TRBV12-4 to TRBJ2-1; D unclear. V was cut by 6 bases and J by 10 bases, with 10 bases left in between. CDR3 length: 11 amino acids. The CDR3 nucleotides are TGTGCCAGCAGCCTGGCGTGGGAGCAGTTCTTC. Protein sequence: CASSLAWEQFF.

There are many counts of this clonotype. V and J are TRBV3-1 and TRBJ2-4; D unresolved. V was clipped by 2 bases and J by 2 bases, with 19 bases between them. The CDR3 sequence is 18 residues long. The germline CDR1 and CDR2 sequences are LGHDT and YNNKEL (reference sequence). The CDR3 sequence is CASSQSSLATLTKNIQYF. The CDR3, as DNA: TGTGCCAGCAGCCAATCATCGTTGGCAACCTTGACCAAAAACATTCAGTACTTC.

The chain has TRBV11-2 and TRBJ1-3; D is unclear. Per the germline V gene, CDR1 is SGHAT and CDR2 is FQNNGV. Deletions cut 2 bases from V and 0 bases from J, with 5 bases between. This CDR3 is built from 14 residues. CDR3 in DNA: TGTGCCAGCAGCTTACAACTCTCTGGAAACACCATATATTTT. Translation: CASSLQLSGNTIYF.

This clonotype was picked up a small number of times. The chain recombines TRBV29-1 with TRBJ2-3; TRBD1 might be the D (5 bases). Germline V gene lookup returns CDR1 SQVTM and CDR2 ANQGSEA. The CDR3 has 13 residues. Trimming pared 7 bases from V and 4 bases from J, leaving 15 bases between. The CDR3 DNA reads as TGCAGCGCACAACAGGTGGTGGCAGATACGCAGTATTTT. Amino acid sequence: CSAQQVVADTQYF.

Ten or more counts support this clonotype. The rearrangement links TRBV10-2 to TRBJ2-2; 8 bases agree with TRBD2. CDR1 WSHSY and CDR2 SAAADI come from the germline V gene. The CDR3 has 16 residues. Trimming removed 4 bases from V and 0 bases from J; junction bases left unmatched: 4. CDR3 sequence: CASSGSGGANTGELFF. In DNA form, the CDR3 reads TGCGCCAGCAGTGGGAGCGGGGGTGCGAACACCGGGGAGCTGTTTTTT.

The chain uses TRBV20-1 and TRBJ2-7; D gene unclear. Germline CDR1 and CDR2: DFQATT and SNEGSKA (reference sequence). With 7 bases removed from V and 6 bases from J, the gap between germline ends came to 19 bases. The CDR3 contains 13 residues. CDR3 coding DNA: TGCAGTGGGAGAGGCTTAGGGTATGGCGAGCAGTACTTC. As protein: CSGRGLGYGEQYF.

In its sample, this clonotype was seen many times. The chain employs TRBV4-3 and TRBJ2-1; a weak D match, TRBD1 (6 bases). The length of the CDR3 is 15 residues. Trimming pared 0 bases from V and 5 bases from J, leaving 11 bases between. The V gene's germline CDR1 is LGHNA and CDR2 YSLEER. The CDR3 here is CASSQDAGADNEQFF. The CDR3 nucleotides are TGCGCCAGCAGCCAAGATGCAGGGGCAGACAATGAGCAGTTCTTC.

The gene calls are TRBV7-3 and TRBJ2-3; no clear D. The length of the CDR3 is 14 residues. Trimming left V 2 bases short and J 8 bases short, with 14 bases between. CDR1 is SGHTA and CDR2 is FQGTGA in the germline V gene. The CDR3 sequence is CASSLSPGEPTQYF. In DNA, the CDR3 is TGTGCCAGCAGCTTATCCCCTGGGGAACCTACGCAGTATTTT.

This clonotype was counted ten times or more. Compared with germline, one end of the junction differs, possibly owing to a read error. CDR3: CASSPLPGTSGILF. The CDR3 DNA follows: TGTGCCAGCAGCCCACTCCCCGGGACTAGCGGGATTCTCTTC. The chain has TRBV7-2 and TRBJ2-1, with TRBD2 matching 13 bases. Germline CDR1 SGHTA, CDR2 FQGNSA. This CDR3 region has 14 residues.

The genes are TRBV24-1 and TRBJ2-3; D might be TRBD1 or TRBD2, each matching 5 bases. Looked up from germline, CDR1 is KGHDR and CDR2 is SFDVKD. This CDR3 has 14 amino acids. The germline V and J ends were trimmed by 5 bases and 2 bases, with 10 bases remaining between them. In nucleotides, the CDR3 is TGTGCCACCAGTGTCCAGGGAGCCACAGATACGCAGTATTTT. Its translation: CATSVQGATDTQYF.

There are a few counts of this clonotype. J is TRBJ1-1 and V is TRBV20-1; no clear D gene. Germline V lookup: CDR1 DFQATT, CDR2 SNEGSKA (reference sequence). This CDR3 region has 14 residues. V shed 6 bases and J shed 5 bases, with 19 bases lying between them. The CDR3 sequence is CSARRGGPGTEAFF. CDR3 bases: TGCAGTGCCCGGAGAGGAGGGCCTGGGACTGAAGCTTTCTTT.

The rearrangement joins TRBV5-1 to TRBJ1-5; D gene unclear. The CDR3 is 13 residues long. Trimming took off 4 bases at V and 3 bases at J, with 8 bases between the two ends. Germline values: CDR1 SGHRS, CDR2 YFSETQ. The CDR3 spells CASSRDFNQPQHF. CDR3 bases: TGCGCCAGCAGCCGCGACTTCAATCAGCCCCAGCATTTT.

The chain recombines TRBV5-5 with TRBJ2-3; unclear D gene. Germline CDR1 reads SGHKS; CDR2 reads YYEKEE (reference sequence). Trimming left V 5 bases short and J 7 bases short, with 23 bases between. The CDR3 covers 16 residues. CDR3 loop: CASRPETAVSLNTQYF. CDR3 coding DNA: TGTGCCAGCAGACCAGAGACCGCCGTGTCGTTAAATACGCAGTATTTT.

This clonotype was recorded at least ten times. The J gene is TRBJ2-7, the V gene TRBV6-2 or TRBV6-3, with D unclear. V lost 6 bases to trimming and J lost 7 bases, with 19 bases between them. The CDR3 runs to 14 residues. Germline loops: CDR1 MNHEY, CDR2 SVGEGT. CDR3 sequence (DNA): TGTGCCAGCAGAACAAGGGTCTGGATGTCTGAGCAGTACTTC. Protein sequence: CASRTRVWMSEQYF.

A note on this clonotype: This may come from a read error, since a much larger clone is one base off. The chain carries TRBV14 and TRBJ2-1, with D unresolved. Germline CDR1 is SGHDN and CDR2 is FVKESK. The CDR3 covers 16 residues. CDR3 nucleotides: TGTGCCAGCAGCCGGCCAGGCGGATGGTCCTACAATGTGCAGTTCTTC. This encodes CASSRPGGWSYNVQFF.

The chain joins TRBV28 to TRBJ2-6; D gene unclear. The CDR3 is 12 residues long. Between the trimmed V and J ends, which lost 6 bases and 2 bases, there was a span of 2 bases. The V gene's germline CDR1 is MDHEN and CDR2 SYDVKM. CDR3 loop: CASSPGANVLTF. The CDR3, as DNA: TGTGCCAGCAGCCCTGGGGCCAACGTCCTGACTTTC. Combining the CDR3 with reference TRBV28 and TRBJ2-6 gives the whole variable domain DVKVTQSSRYLVKRTGEKVFLECVQDMDHENMFWYRQDPGLGLRLIYFSYDVKMKEKGDIPEGYSVSREKKERFSLILESASTNQTSMYLCASSPGANVLTFGAGSRLTVL.

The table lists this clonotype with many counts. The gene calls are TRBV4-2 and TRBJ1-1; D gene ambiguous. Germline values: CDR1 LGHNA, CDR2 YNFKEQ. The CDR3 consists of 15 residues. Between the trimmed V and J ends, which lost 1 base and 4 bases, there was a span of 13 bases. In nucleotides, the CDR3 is TGTGCCAGCAGCCAAGCCACGGACCTGAGCACTGAAGCTTTCTTT. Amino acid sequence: CASSQATDLSTEAFF.

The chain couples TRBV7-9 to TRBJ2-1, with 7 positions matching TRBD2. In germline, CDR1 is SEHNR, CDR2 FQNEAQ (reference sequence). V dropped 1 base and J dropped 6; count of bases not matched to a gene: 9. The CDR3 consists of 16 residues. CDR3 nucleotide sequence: TGTGCCAGCAGCTTAGAAGCTAGCGGAGCCCGCAATGAGCAGTTCTTC. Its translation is CASSLEASGARNEQFF.